What follows are 21 T cell receptor beta chains derived from one specimen sequenced in a study of coeliac disease. Clones were read by immunoSEQ multiplex PCR, and TCRdb kept only the in-frame ones, dropping some. Among 3,500 to 5,500 clones listed, approximately 56% were seen once. The sequencing input was intraepithelial lymphocytes from the gut. The receptor source for this set is a woman between 18 and 29 years old with active celiac disease.

This clone showed up just a few times. The V call is TRBV5-1, the J call TRBJ1-4; D gene ambiguous. The germline V and J ends were trimmed by 0 bases and 6 bases, with 6 bases remaining between them. Germline CDR1 reads SGHRS; CDR2 reads YFSETQ. The length of the CDR3 is 13 residues. DNA for the CDR3: TGCGCCAGCAGCTTGGCCTCGTATGAAAAACTGTTTTTT. Translating it yields CASSLASYEKLFF.

The genes are TRBV27 and TRBJ2-7; D is perhaps TRBD1 (6 bases). Trimming pared 0 bases from V and 6 bases from J, leaving 15 bases between. CDR1 is MNHEY and CDR2 is SMNVEV in the germline V gene (reference sequence). This CDR3 region has 15 residues. Here the CDR3 DNA reads TGTGCCAGCAGTTTATCGAAAGTTTCAGGGGTCGAGCAGTACTTC. Amino acids: CASSLSKVSGVEQYF.

In its sample, this clone was seen a few times. The chain carries TRBV19 and TRBJ1-5; D might be TRBD1 (5 bases). The CDR3 covers 17 residues. V dropped 1 base and J dropped 6 bases, with 19 bases sitting between them. The germline V gene has CDR1 LNHDA and CDR2 SQIVND (reference sequence). As DNA, the CDR3 is TGTGCCAGTAGTATAGTCCCCTTGGAGAGCAGGGCTCAGCCCCAGCATTTT. This codes for CASSIVPLESRAQPQHF.

This chain joins TRBV4-1 and TRBJ2-1; D remains unclear. Germline V CDR1 and CDR2: MGHRA, YSYEKL. V was pared by 4 bases and J by 13 bases, with 17 bases between. CDR3 size: 13 residues. CDR3 amino acids: CASSLPFRHPQFF. The CDR3 DNA is TGCGCCAGCAGCCTACCCTTTCGACATCCTCAGTTCTTC.

The chain uses TRBV27 and TRBJ2-1; 11 nucleotides agree with TRBD2. The CDR3 consists of 16 residues. V shed 3 bases, J shed 3 bases, and the junction held 4 bases outside the gene matches. Germline lookup yields CDR1 MNHEY and CDR2 SMNVEV (reference sequence). This chain's CDR3 is CASSFGLAGGYNEQFF. Written as DNA, the CDR3 is TGTGCCAGCAGTTTTGGGCTAGCGGGGGGCTACAATGAGCAGTTCTTC.

Here the CDR3 reads CASSHGTSGGDEQYF. The CDR3 DNA reads TGTGCCAGCAGCCACGGGACTAGCGGGGGCGACGAGCAGTACTTC. The rearrangement joins TRBV4-2 to TRBJ2-7, with 14 bases that match TRBD2. Germline CDR1 and CDR2: LGHNA and YNFKEQ. V lost 3 bases to trimming and J lost 5 bases; unmatched junction nucleotides: 3. CDR3 size: 15 residues.

The sample holds a few counts of this clone. The chain combines TRBV5-5 with TRBJ2-7; 8 nucleotides align to TRBD1. Germline CDR1 is SGHKS and CDR2 is YYEKEE (reference sequence). The CDR3 is made up of 16 amino acids. After removal of 5 bases from V and 6 bases from J, the junction contained 16 bases not matched to a gene. The CDR3 loop is CASSLRGQDRVFEQYF. The DNA of the CDR3 is TGTGCCAGCAGTTTAAGAGGTCAGGACAGGGTCTTCGAGCAGTACTTC.

This clone was detected once. The chain couples TRBV7-9 to TRBJ1-5; tentatively, D is TRBD1 (5 bases). The germline CDR1 and CDR2 sequences are SEHNR and FQNEAQ (reference sequence). V lost 1 base and J 4 bases, leaving 14 bases between the germline ends. The CDR3 extends over 16 amino acids. This CDR3 is CASSLVSGGGNQPQHF. The CDR3 DNA follows: TGTGCCAGCAGCTTAGTTTCCGGGGGGGGAAATCAGCCCCAGCATTTT.

CDR3 coding DNA: TGTGCCAGCAGTGAACGAGGGGGCGAAAACATTCAGTACTTC. Translated: CASSERGGENIQYF. The rearrangement links TRBV2 to TRBJ2-4, with TRBD1 identical over 7 bases. This CDR3 comprises 14 residues. CDR1 and CDR2 from the germline V gene are SNHLY and FYNNEI. The V and J ends lost 2 bases and 5 bases, in that order; junction bases with no gene match: 3.

V usage is TRBV6-5 and J usage is TRBJ1-4; 7 bases fit TRBD1. CDR1 and CDR2 from the germline V gene are MNHEY and SVGAGI. The CDR3 covers 14 residues. V shed 6 bases, J shed 8 bases, and the junction held 9 bases outside the gene matches. CDR3 in DNA: TGTGCCAGCAGAAATACAGGGGTGAGAGAAAAACTGTTTTTT. This sequence encodes CASRNTGVREKLFF.

This chain connects TRBV5-6 to TRBJ2-1; the match to TRBD2 covers 7 bases. The germline V gene has CDR1 SGHDT and CDR2 YYEEEE. CDR3 length: 16 amino acids. The J segment lost 0 bases and the V segment lost 0 bases, leaving 3 bases of the junction unmatched. In nucleotides, the CDR3 is TGTGCCAGCAGCTTGGTGGGGGGGAGCTCCTACAATGAGCAGTTCTTC. Protein sequence: CASSLVGGSSYNEQFF. The variable domain in full, with the rest retrieved from reference TRBV5-6 and TRBJ2-1, is DAGVTQSPTHLIKTRGQQVTLRCSPKSGHDTVSWYQQALGQGPQFIFQYYEEEERQRGNFPDRFSGHQFPNYSSELNVNALLLGDSALYLCASSLVGGSSYNEQFFGPGTRLTVL.

CDR3 nucleotides: TGTGCAAGTCAACTAGGATGCGACAGGGCGGTTCCCTACAATGAGCAGTTCTTC. This codes for CASQLGCDRAVPYNEQFF. The gene calls are TRBV12-2 and TRBJ2-1; TRBD1 is the table's D call, not checked against the DNA. TRBV12-2 is a documented pseudogene. The CDR3 runs to 18 residues.

The chain is built from TRBV2 and TRBJ2-1, with 15 bases aligning to TRBD2. V gave up 6 bases and J gave up 10 bases; unmatched junction bases: 7. CDR1 and CDR2 (germline): SNHLY, FYNNEI. The CDR3 is 15 amino acids. The CDR3 sequence: CASSLGTSGGTEQFF. Written as DNA, the CDR3 is TGTGCCAGCAGCCTCGGGACTAGCGGGGGGACAGAGCAGTTCTTC.

This rearrangement joins TRBV18 to TRBJ1-2, with 7 bases that match TRBD1. Trimming cost V 4 bases and J 5 bases; bases outside gene matches: 7. The CDR3 is 14 amino acids. The germline CDR1 and CDR2 sequences are KGHSH and LQKENI. CDR3 nucleotides: TGTGCCAGCTCACTCAGACAGGGAATATATGGCTACACCTTC. Translating gives CASSLRQGIYGYTF.

This clone appeared a few times. This chain joins TRBV7-9 and TRBJ1-2; D gene unclear. With 1 base removed from V and 4 bases from J, the gap between germline ends came to 13 bases. CDR1 is SEHNR, CDR2 FQNEAQ, per germline (reference sequence). The CDR3 is 15 residues long. Here the CDR3 DNA reads TGTGCCAGCAGCTTAGTCCTATACCTGAGCTATGGCTACACCTTC. This gives the protein CASSLVLYLSYGYTF. Full variable domain (outside the CDR3, taken from reference TRBV7-9 and TRBJ1-2): DTGVSQNPRHKITKRGQNVTFRCDPISEHNRLYWYRQTLGQGPEFLTYFQNEAQLEKSRLLSDRFSAERPKGSFSTLEIQRTEQGDSAMYLCASSLVLYLSYGYTFGSGTRLTVV.

The J gene is TRBJ2-3, the V gene TRBV10-2; D might be TRBD1 (5 bases). CDR1 and CDR2 from the germline V gene are WSHSY and SAAADI. The CDR3 sequence is 13 residues long. The ends were cut back, 8 bases at V and 5 bases at J, with 14 bases in the middle. CDR3 sequence: CASDIRGGDTQYF. The CDR3 DNA is TGCGCCAGCGACATAAGGGGTGGAGATACGCAGTATTTT.

In its sample, this clone is large. V gene TRBV30 combines with J gene TRBJ1-2; TRBD1 is a possible D gene (6 bases). This CDR3 region has 15 residues. Trimming stripped 2 bases from V and 7 bases from J, with 20 bases between. The germline gives CDR1 GTSNPN, CDR2 SVGIG (reference sequence). CDR3 loop: CAWSWPSGTTGGYTF. The CDR3 DNA is TGTGCCTGGAGTTGGCCTAGTGGGACAACGGGTGGCTACACCTTC.

The V and J genes are TRBV4-2 and TRBJ2-1; D is possibly TRBD1 (6 bases). The CDR3 runs to 17 residues. The V and J ends lost 3 bases and 6 bases respectively, with 21 bases between them. Germline CDR1 reads LGHNA; CDR2 reads YNFKEQ. CDR3 nucleotide sequence: TGTGCCAGCAGCCAGGTCATGAGGGGGATTTTCGGCAATGAGCAGTTCTTC. Translation: CASSQVMRGIFGNEQFF.

This chain connects TRBV19 to TRBJ1-1; TRBD1 matches at 7 bases. The CDR3 runs 14 residues. Germline V gene lookup returns CDR1 LNHDA and CDR2 SQIVND (reference sequence). V shed 4 bases and J 3 bases; nucleotides not matched to a gene: 5. This chain's CDR3 is CASSKRRGDTEAFF. Written as DNA, the CDR3 is TGTGCCAGTAGTAAACGCAGGGGGGACACTGAAGCTTTCTTT.

The CDR3 DNA sequence: TGCAGCGTTGATGGACTAGCGGGAGGCCGCTTAGACAATGAGCAGTTCTTC. It encodes CSVDGLAGGRLDNEQFF. The chain recombines TRBV29-1 with TRBJ2-1; 14 bases align to TRBD2. The J segment lost 5 bases and the V segment lost 3 bases, leaving 9 bases of the junction unmatched. CDR3 length: 17 residues. The germline V gene has CDR1 SQVTM and CDR2 ANQGSEA.

This clone was found a few times. The genes are TRBV12-5 and TRBJ2-1, with D tentatively TRBD1 (5 bases). Germline V gene sequence: CDR1 LGHNT, CDR2 FRNRAP. Trimming stripped 1 base from V and 8 bases from J, with 21 bases between. There are 17 residues in the CDR3. This CDR3 is CASGLDKGSVFADEQFF. CDR3 in DNA: TGTGCTAGTGGTTTGGATAAGGGGTCGGTTTTTGCGGATGAGCAGTTCTTC. Combining the CDR3 with reference TRBV12-5 and TRBJ2-1 gives the whole variable domain DARVTQTPRHKVTEMGQEVTMRCQPILGHNTVFWYRQTMMQGLELLAYFRNRAPLDDSGMPKDRFSAEMPDATLATLKIQPSEPRDSAVYFCASGLDKGSVFADEQFFGPGTRLTVL.